Detailed here is one TCR beta chain. Germline CDR1 is SGHAT and CDR2 is FQNNGV. The CDR3 loop spans 14 amino acids. V dropped 3 bases and J dropped 1; count of bases not matched to a gene: 0. This entry belongs to a study of T cell changes during pregnancy in multiple sclerosis. TCRdb's table, derived via immunoSEQ multiplex PCR, lists solely in-frame clones and lacks some. The sample consists of roughly 45,000 clones, about 95% of them appearing once. The receptor comes from a female donor with multiple sclerosis, enrolled in a pregnancy study. The V and J genes are TRBV11-2 and TRBJ2-3; 8 bases are shared with TRBD2. The specimen comprised CD8+ T cells from peripheral blood mononuclear cells, sampled in the first trimester of pregnancy. The CDR3 DNA reads as TGTGCCAGCAGCTTTAGCGGGGGCACAGATACGCAGTATTTT. The encoded protein is CASSFSGGTDTQYF.